These 4 T cell receptor beta chains share one sample of origin, sequenced in a study of blood T cell repertoires in COVID-19. The method was immunoSEQ multiplex PCR; TCRdb's version includes in-frame clones alone and lacks a portion of them. The sample records about 250,000 clones, roughly 80% being singletons. Sequencing input: peripheral blood. Receptor source: an elderly man with acute or convalescent COVID-19.

This chain uses TRBV4-1 with TRBJ1-5; D uncertain. The germline V and J ends were trimmed by 0 bases and 3 bases, with 12 bases remaining between them. The CDR3 spans 16 residues. Per the germline V gene, CDR1 is MGHRA and CDR2 is YSYEKL. The chain's CDR3 is CASSQDLGRNNQPQHF. The DNA of the CDR3 is TGCGCCAGCAGCCAAGATTTGGGCAGGAACAATCAGCCCCAGCATTTT.

The chain employs TRBV7-2 and TRBJ1-4, with D perhaps matching TRBD1 (6 bases). Germline lookup yields CDR1 SGHTA and CDR2 FQGNSA. The V end lost 2 bases, the J end lost 2 bases, and 15 bases lay between the germline ends. This CDR3 contains 17 residues. The CDR3 reads CASSLIGRGSTNEKLFF. CDR3 sequence (DNA): TGTGCCAGCAGCTTAATAGGGAGGGGGTCGACTAATGAAAAACTGTTTTTT.

The V gene is TRBV6-5, the J gene TRBJ1-5; D gene ambiguous. Germline V lookup: CDR1 MNHEY, CDR2 SVGAGI. The CDR3 has 13 residues. The V end lost 8 bases, the J end lost 3 bases, and 11 bases lay between the germline ends. CDR3: CASGQNSNQPQHF. In DNA, the CDR3 is TGTGCCAGCGGCCAGAATTCCAATCAGCCCCAGCATTTT.

V gene TRBV30 combines with J gene TRBJ1-6; D ambiguous. Germline V gene lookup returns CDR1 GTSNPN and CDR2 SVGIG (reference sequence). V lost 2 bases to trimming and J lost 7 bases, with 18 bases between them. The CDR3 contains 16 residues. The CDR3 here is CAWSSLGPVENSPLHF. CDR3 coding DNA: TGTGCCTGGAGTTCCCTTGGGCCAGTCGAAAATTCACCCCTCCACTTT.